In this sample, the clone carrying this TCR beta chain turned up many times. The data stem from a study of T-cell reconstitution after alpha-beta-depleted transplantation in children. As it was prepared, the TCRbeta library received unique molecular identifiers. TCRdb passed the PCR reads through MiXCR, listing each CDR3 protein once. Found here are about 200,000 distinct CDR3 sequences, roughly 7% of them singletons; the top ten hold less than 7%. With 4 bases removed from V and 0 bases from J, the gap between germline ends came to 8 bases. Germline V lookup: CDR1 ENHRY, CDR2 SYGVKD. The CDR3 length is 14 residues.

The TCR comes from a boy under 10 years old with acute lymphoblastic leukemia, due to receive a stem cell transplant. The chain employs TRBV10-3 and TRBJ2-3; D remains ambiguous. The sample consisted of PBMCs, taken before TCRalphabeta/CD19-depleted stem cell transplant. The DNA of the CDR3 is TGTGCCATCAGTGCAAGTTCTAGCACAGATACGCAGTATTTT. Translated: CAISASSSTDTQYF.